This TCR beta chain was recorded in a study of shared clonotypes between healthy human individuals (dated by TCRdb to 2018 to 2021). A note on the overall study: Two women and three men aged 18 to 49 years were included in the cohort. Between about 0.9 and 10 billion PBMCs per donor were obtained by leukapheresis. To increase sequencing depth and limit assay-specific biases, TCR repertoire library preparation and sequencing were carried out by different laboratories using diverse techniques. For each donor, three plates each were used for CD4 naive and CD4 memory, two plates were used for CD8 naive, and one plate was used for CD8 memory. The study deeply sequenced blood TCR repertoires of about 5 healthy adults to estimate repertoire size and the extent of clonotype sharing between individuals.

Study-wide conclusions, independent of this receptor: Rarefaction of sorted-subset datasets indicated incomplete sequencing despite the large sequencing depth. Only blood was sampled, and tissue TCR repertoires likely differ from those in blood. Larger estimated clonotype richness was generally found for naive subsets than for memory subsets. Sharing across a handful of donors was observed for roughly 5% of naive CD4, around 3.5% of naive CD8, over 2% of memory CD4, and about 0.39% of memory CD8 clonotypes. Based on pairwise subsampling, the degree of clonotype sharing among donors was expected to be affected by sequencing depth. Because the study included a small number of donors, the genetic and exposure-history diversity represented was limited. Clonotypes shared by all four sorted-subset donors showed higher generation probabilities than non-shared clonotypes.

Using the deep immunoSEQ assay, TCR CDR3 regions were amplified from genomic DNA by multiplex PCR. Extracted genomic DNA from each cell subset was distributed evenly across all wells of several immunoSEQ 96-well plates, and each plate was treated as a replicate. For sorted subsets, about 200 ng genomic DNA, equal to some 28,000 T cell genomes, was loaded into each replicate PCR. Purified libraries were measured with a Qubit 3.0 fluorometer, size-checked on a Bioanalyzer 2100, and measured again with the KAPA Library Quantification kit. A separate single-read 150-cycle Illumina NextSeq 550 flow cell was used to sequence each immunoSEQ 96-well plate. In the authors' own workflow: Because the immunoSEQ output held only junctional sequences and lacked quality scores, the filtering could not match the filtering applied to full-length reads. To assign V/J genes and CDR3, sequences were annotated using PyIR, a Python wrapper for IgBLAST v1.9, with IMGT germline references. Reads were removed for weak V/J assignments (E-value above 1e-6), missing CDR3, stop codons, out-of-frame junctions, or ambiguous translated residues. V3J clonotypes were defined by identical inferred V gene, J gene, and CDR3 amino acid sequence. Percentage overlap between repertoires was calculated by dividing the number of shared unique clonotypes by the size of the smaller repertoire. Richness of each repertoire was evaluated using RTK rarefaction, the Chao1 estimator, and Recon v2.1 estimates of unobserved clonotypes. Generation probabilities for all TCRbeta clonotypes obtained by the gDNA method from a handful of donors were computed using OLGA. TCRdb provides this immuneACCESS table in a form limited to in-frame rearrangements. Some clones are lacking; in checked studies, under half of them reflect an unresolved V gene, and why the rest are absent is not known. The V and J calls and the clone size are those of that table, but D and trimming were determined from the DNA. The sample yields about 2 million clones; approximately 95% were counted once. Together, the top ten hold around 0.13% of the sample.

The donors were healthy, HIV-negative adults with no recently reported acute infections or vaccinations. Only Caucasian adults living in Nashville, Tennessee, USA were represented among the donors. CD4+ T cells were enriched by magnetic negative selection; naive cells were then positively selected on CD45RA, and the negative fraction formed the memory subset. Blood was collected by leukapheresis, and PBMCs were isolated by Ficoll-Histopaque density gradient centrifugation and then cryopreserved in liquid nitrogen vapor phase. Analytical flow cytometry was used to check the purity and quantity of every magnetically sorted T cell population. Each sorted fraction had its genomic DNA isolated and then quantified by UV absorbance on a Nanodrop 2000c. As regards this clone: Its antigen is not yet known. There are no base qualities to consult, and no much larger clone falls within one base.

Specimen: naive CD4+ T cells sorted from blood. Read against the paper, the sample's cell subset or site label means: CD45RA+ positively selected. The TCR sequence derives from a man younger than 35 in good health.

The DNA is TGTGCCAGTAGTCCCGGGACCGGCAAAATTAACTATGGCTACACCTTC. This codes for CASSPGTGKINYGYTF. This chain is built from TRBV19 and TRBJ1-2; possibly the D gene is TRBD1, per 5 matching bases. Cut back by 5 bases and 1 base, the V and J ends lie 17 bases apart. The germline V gene encodes CDR1 LNHDA and CDR2 SQIVND (reference sequence). CDR3 length: 16 amino acids, cysteine to phenylalanine. Only the CDR3 DNA stays, 48 bases, in frame from base 1.